The following is a TCR beta chain sequence with its context. This entry is derived from a study of technical replicates of blood from a few donors. Generated by immunoSEQ multiplex PCR, the TCRdb table keeps only in-frame clones and is missing some. The table shows roughly 15,000 clones, with about 82% occurring only once. The TCR sequence derives from a human donor in good health. The specimen was PBMCs.

The CDR3 region has the DNA TGTGCCAGCAGTTACTCGGCGGTCTCGAACACTGAAGCTTTCTTT. Translated: CASSYSAVSNTEAFF. V is TRBV6-6 and J is TRBJ1-1; D uncertain. This CDR3 is 15 amino acids long. CDR1 and CDR2 (germline): MNHNY, SVGAGI (reference sequence). V shed 0 bases and J shed 1 base, with 9 bases lying between them.